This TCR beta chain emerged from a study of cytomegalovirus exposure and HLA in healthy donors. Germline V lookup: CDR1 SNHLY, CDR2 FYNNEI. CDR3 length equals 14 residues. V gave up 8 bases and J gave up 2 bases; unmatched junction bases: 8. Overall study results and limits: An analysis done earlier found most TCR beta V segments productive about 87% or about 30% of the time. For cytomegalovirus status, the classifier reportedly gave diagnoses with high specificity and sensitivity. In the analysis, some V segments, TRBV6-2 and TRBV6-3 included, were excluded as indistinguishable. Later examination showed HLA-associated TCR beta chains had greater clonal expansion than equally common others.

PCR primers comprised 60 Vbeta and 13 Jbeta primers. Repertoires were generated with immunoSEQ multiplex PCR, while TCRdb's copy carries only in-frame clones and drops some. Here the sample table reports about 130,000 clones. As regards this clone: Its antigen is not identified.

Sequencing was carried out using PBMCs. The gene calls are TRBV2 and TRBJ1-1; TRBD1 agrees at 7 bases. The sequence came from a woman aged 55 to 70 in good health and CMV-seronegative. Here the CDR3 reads CASSKGALNTEAFF. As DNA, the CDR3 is TGTGCCAGCTCAAAGGGGGCTTTAAACACTGAAGCTTTCTTT.